Listed below are T cell receptor beta chains from one sample, sequenced in a study of CD4 T cells in relation to SARS-CoV-2 and coronaviruses. The repertoire was sequenced with immunoSEQ multiplex PCR; TCRdb's copy has only in-frame clones and lacks some. Of around 70,000 clones in the sample, approximately 87% are singletons; the top ten hold over 1.5%. Sequences were obtained from memory CD4+ T cells from PBMCs. The source is a human donor in good health. The CDR3 runs from the conserved cysteine through the conserved F or W. Fields, in order: D gene, clone size, V gene, J gene, CDR3 protein, CDR3 DNA. The D gene is left open where the match is weak. Size values are once, few and many counts, or a class for expanded clones, and some rows have none.

>.|.|TRBV7-2|TRBJ1-6
CASSPDRSYSPLHF
TGTGCCAGCAGCCCCGACAGGTCTTATTCACCCCTCCACTTT
>TRBD1|.|TRBV20-1|TRBJ2-7
CSATGPGGVLF
TGCAGTGCTACGGGTCCAGGGGGCGTTCTCTTC
>.|.|TRBV5-6|TRBJ2-3
CASSLTMSDTQYF
TGTGCCAGCAGCTTGACTATGTCAGATACGCAGTATTTT
>.|.|TRBV2|TRBJ1-6
CASSEDTGRNSPLHF
TGTGCCAGCAGTGAGGATACAGGGCGGAATTCACCCCTCCACTTT
>.|.|TRBV21-1|TRBJ1-5
CASSRKPLVDGNQPQHF
TGTGCCAGCAGCCGAAAGCCTCTTGTGGACGGCAATCAGCCCCAGCATTTT
>TRBD1|.|TRBV3-1/TRBV3-2|TRBJ2-4
CASSQDTVVQGRLLGNIQYF
TGTGCCAGCAGCCAAGATACCGTTGTACAGGGGAGATTATTGGGAAACATTCAGTACTTC
>.|.|TRBV20-1|TRBJ2-6
CSASTADSGANVLTF
TGCAGTGCTAGTACCGCCGACTCTGGGGCCAACGTCCTGACTTTC
>.|.|TRBV7-9|TRBJ1-2
CASSLVERGENGYTF
TGTGCCAGCAGCTTAGTAGAGAGGGGGGAGAATGGCTACACCTTC
>.|.|TRBV27|TRBJ2-5
CASRVSERETQYF
TGTGCCAGCAGAGTTTCAGAGCGGGAGACCCAGTACTTC
>TRBD2|.|TRBV5-1|TRBJ2-2
CASSLLRGGDTGELFF
TGCGCCAGCAGCTTGTTGCGGGGGGGCGACACCGGGGAGCTGTTTTTT
>TRBD1|.|TRBV27|TRBJ1-1
CASSSLPGTGKDTEAFF
TGTGCCAGCAGTTCGCTACCAGGGACAGGGAAGGATACTGAAGCTTTCTTT
>TRBD1|.|TRBV19|TRBJ2-3
CASSIGQGAADTQYF
TGTGCCAGTAGTATCGGACAGGGGGCAGCAGATACGCAGTATTTT
>.|.|TRBV11-2|TRBJ1-3
CASSFNSAGNTIYF
TGTGCCAGCAGCTTTAATTCGGCCGGAAACACCATATATTTT
>TRBD1|few|TRBV7-2|TRBJ2-7
CASSFGTGAGEQYF
TGTGCCAGCAGCTTCGGGACAGGGGCGGGCGAGCAGTACTTC
>.|.|TRBV7-2|TRBJ2-4
CASSSGRVAKNIQYF
TGTGCCAGCAGCTCTGGCCGGGTAGCCAAAAACATTCAGTACTTC
>TRBD2|.|TRBV5-1|TRBJ2-7
CASSLVGGVSYHEQYF
TGCGCCAGCAGCTTGGTTGGGGGGGTGAGTTACCACGAGCAGTACTTC
>.|.|TRBV27|TRBJ2-7
CASSSRQSELEQYF
TGTGCCAGCAGTTCCCGACAGAGTGAACTTGAGCAGTACTTC
>TRBD1|once|TRBV6-2/TRBV6-3|TRBJ1-1
CASSYSWDRDNLRVNTEAFF
TGTGCCAGCAGTTACTCCTGGGACAGGGACAATCTAAGAGTGAACACTGAAGCTTTCTTT
>TRBD2|.|TRBV2|TRBJ2-3
CASSELAGGTDTQYF
TGTGCCAGCAGTGAGCTAGCGGGGGGCACAGATACGCAGTATTTT
>TRBD2|.|TRBV9|TRBJ2-3
CASSPLSGGADTQYF
TGTGCCAGCAGCCCACTAAGCGGGGGGGCAGATACGCAGTATTTT